Each of the 7 T cell receptor beta chains below was sequenced from the same sample in a study of CD8+ T cells in alopecia areata. Extraction of RNA preceded its reverse transcription into cDNA, which served as the sequencing template. Clones were sequenced by immunoSEQ multiplex PCR, and TCRdb holds only the in-frame ones, with some missing. The sample shows about 210,000 clones, around 65% of them seen only once. The sample's treatment: oral pan-JAK inhibitor, 5-10 mg twice daily. Material: CD4+ T cells sorted from blood, obtained at week 4, from a patient treated with tofacitinib. The receptors derive from a human donor with alopecia areata.

The genes are TRBV30 and TRBJ1-1; D gene ambiguous. The CDR3 loop spans 15 amino acids. Per germline, CDR1 GTSNPN and CDR2 SVGIG (reference sequence). V dropped 0 bases and J dropped 6 bases, with 17 bases sitting between them. In DNA, the CDR3 is TGTGCCTGGAGTGTACAAACAATAAGAACTCCTGAAGCTTTCTTT. This encodes CAWSVQTIRTPEAFF.

Only a few counts were recorded for this clone. The V and J genes are TRBV29-1 and TRBJ1-1, with 8 bases lining up with TRBD1. With V trimmed by 5 bases and J by 4 bases, 6 bases remained unmatched. The CDR3 length is 13 residues. Germline CDR1 SQVTM, CDR2 ANQGSEA. For the CDR3, the DNA is TGCAGCGTTCGGACAGGGAGGGCCACTGAAGCTTTCTTT. This gives the protein CSVRTGRATEAFF.

The rearrangement uses TRBV21-1 and TRBJ1-1; the listed D gene, TRBD1, was not tested against the DNA. TRBV21-1 is marked as a pseudogene. This CDR3 comprises 13 residues. In DNA form, the CDR3 reads TGTGCCAGCAGCTACAGGGGAAACACTGAAGCTTTCTTT. Translated: CASSYRGNTEAFF.

V gene TRBV29-1 combines with J gene TRBJ1-5, with TRBD1 matching 10 bases. Germline V gene sequence: CDR1 SQVTM, CDR2 ANQGSEA. J was trimmed by 3 bases and V by 6 bases; bases with no gene match: 5. The CDR3 has 14 residues. The CDR3, as DNA: TGCAGCGTGCCGGGACAGGGGCACAATCAGCCCCAGCATTTT. Its protein product is CSVPGQGHNQPQHF.

The chain couples TRBV7-9 to TRBJ1-2; D not certain. The CDR3 extends over 16 amino acids. Trimming pared 2 bases from V and 6 bases from J, leaving 19 bases between. The germline V gene has CDR1 SEHNR and CDR2 FQNEAQ (reference sequence). CDR3 DNA: TGTGCCAGCAGCTTAACTACCGTGTCTCGTGTGAATGGCTACACCTTC. Its protein product is CASSLTTVSRVNGYTF.

This clone came up a few times. V is TRBV6-6 and J is TRBJ2-1, with D maybe TRBD2 (6 bases). Trimming pared 7 bases from V and 7 bases from J, leaving 14 bases between. CDR1 is MNHNY and CDR2 is SVGAGI in the germline V gene (reference sequence). CDR3 length: 13 residues. CDR3 loop: CASTKTTRNEQFF. The CDR3 nucleotides read TGTGCCAGCACCAAAACGACTAGGAATGAGCAGTTCTTC.

The chain recombines TRBV25-1 with TRBJ2-2; unclear D gene. Per germline, CDR1 MGHDK and CDR2 SYGVNS. This CDR3 region has 14 residues. Deletions cut 4 bases from V and 7 bases from J, with 13 bases between. Here the CDR3 reads CASSALPRDGELFF. CDR3 DNA: TGTGCCAGCAGTGCCCTCCCTAGGGACGGGGAGCTGTTTTTT.